This T cell receptor beta chain was documented in a study of shared T cell receptors in the human thymus. Produced via immunoSEQ multiplex PCR; TCRdb's table is partial and in-frame only. Found here are 450,000 to 650,000 clones, around three quarters of them singletons; the top ten hold about 0.013%. This clone was observed once. The same data also went into a second study, on human thymus T cells. That work states: During corrective heart surgery, resections were taken, and the thymus tissue came from them.

The source material was thymocytes. This receptor was taken from a boy less than two years old with a congenital heart defect.

CDR3 amino acids: CASSELAGGPEDEQFF. CDR3 DNA sequence: TGTGCCAGCAGTGAATTGGCGGGAGGGCCGGAGGATGAGCAGTTCTTC. The chain has TRBV25-1 and TRBJ2-1; 9 positions agree with TRBD2. V shed 1 base, J shed 8 bases, and the junction held 9 bases outside the gene matches. Germline V gene sequence: CDR1 MGHDK, CDR2 SYGVNS. The CDR3 runs to 16 residues. Filled out from reference TRBV25-1 and TRBJ2-1, the complete variable domain reads EADIYQTPRYLVIGTGKKITLECSQTMGHDKMYWYQQDPGMELHLIHYSYGVNSTEKGDLSSESTVSRIRTEHFPLTLESARPSHTSQYLCASSELAGGPEDEQFFGPGTRLTVL.